One T cell receptor (beta chain) is described in this entry. Its antigen is unknown. The source of the sample is a study of cytomegalovirus exposure and HLA in healthy donors. Whole-study results and caveats: Later, an analysis found that TCR clusters from the first cohort tended to co-occur in the 120 or so validation repertoires. Among TCR beta chains, those listed as cytomegalovirus-associated numbered about 160. Specific recognition of CMV antigens was confirmed in vitro for a few chains (all CMV-associated).

The germline V gene encodes CDR1 SGDLS and CDR2 YYNGEE. The CDR3 loop spans 15 amino acids. With 4 bases clipped from V and 2 bases from J, the junction kept 6 bases outside the gene matches. Libraries were prepared by immunoSEQ multiplex PCR; TCRdb keeps only in-frame clonotypes and omits some of them. The sample consists of about 66,000 clones, about 97% of them appearing once. This TCR came from a woman under 30 in good health and CMV-seropositive. This chain links TRBV9 with TRBJ2-7; TRBD2 aligns across 10 bases. The sequencing input was PBMCs. The CDR3 DNA follows: TGTGCCAGCAGCCCCCGGACTAGCGGCCCCTACGAGCAGTACTTC. Its protein product is CASSPRTSGPYEQYF. The variable domain in full, completed from reference TRBV9 and TRBJ2-7, reads DSGVTQTPKHLITATGQRVTLRCSPRSGDLSVYWYQQSLDQGLQFLIQYYNGEERAKGNILERFSAQQFPDLHSELNLSSLELGDSALYFCASSPRTSGPYEQYFGPGTRLTVT.